Below are 25 T cell receptor beta chains sequenced from a single sample in a study of PD-1 blockade in classical Hodgkin lymphoma. Some clones are missing from TCRdb's copy, which holds only in-frame ones; the method was immunoSEQ multiplex PCR. This sample has 75,000 to 100,000 clones, with roughly 88% found just once. Relapse was seen in all patients after autologous stem cell transplantation, and brentuximab vedotin exposure was variable. The source was peripheral blood mononuclear cells (PBMCs), collected at baseline. Receptor source: a human donor with classical Hodgkin lymphoma.

This chain uses TRBV6-4 with TRBJ2-5; 9 positions agree with TRBD2. The J segment lost 5 bases and the V segment lost 4 bases, leaving 8 bases of the junction unmatched. This CDR3 has 15 amino acids. CDR1 and CDR2 (germline): MRHNA, SNTAGT. The DNA of the CDR3 is TGTGCCAGCAGTGGTAGCGGGAGAAAGTGGGAGACCCAGTACTTC. Protein: CASSGSGRKWETQYF.

This clone was recorded once. The chain is built from TRBV27 and TRBJ2-1; unclear D gene. V was shortened by 6 bases and J by 12 bases, with 24 bases between the two germline ends. Germline values: CDR1 MNHEY, CDR2 SMNVEV (reference sequence). The CDR3 has 15 amino acids. The CDR3 coding sequence is TGTGCCAGCAGGGGCCGGGCAGTCAATCCCCGTCGGCAGTTCTTC. Residues: CASRGRAVNPRRQFF.

This clone was seen a single time. The rearrangement joins TRBV7-9 to TRBJ2-1; weak D call: TRBD1 (6 bases). Per the germline V gene, CDR1 is SEHNR and CDR2 is FQNEAQ (reference sequence). The ends were cut back, 1 base at V and 6 bases at J, with 7 bases in the middle. The CDR3 is 13 amino acids. CDR3 coding DNA: TGTGCCAGCAGCTTAGGAGGGGGCAATGAGCAGTTCTTC. Its protein is CASSLGGGNEQFF.

This sequence joins TRBV4-3 and TRBJ2-1; D unresolved. Germline-derived CDR1 and CDR2 are LGHNA and YSLEER. The germline V and J ends were trimmed by 1 base and 0 bases, with 16 bases remaining between them. The CDR3 spans 18 residues. The DNA for the CDR3 is TGCGCCAGCAGCCAAGGTTTGGCAGGAGATCCCTCCTACAATGAGCAGTTCTTC. It yields the protein CASSQGLAGDPSYNEQFF.

The chain joins TRBV5-4 to TRBJ2-1, with D perhaps assigned TRBD1 or TRBD2 (5 bases each). Germline lookup yields CDR1 SGHNT and CDR2 YYREEE (reference sequence). This CDR3 contains 16 residues. Trimming shortened V by 4 bases and J by 3 bases, and 17 bases separated the two germline ends. The DNA for the CDR3 is TGTGCCAGCAGCCCGCCCCGGGGACGGGGCTACAATGAGCAGTTCTTC. It specifies CASSPPRGRGYNEQFF.

The genes are TRBV19 and TRBJ1-5; no clear D. The V end lost 5 bases, the J end lost 7 bases, and 18 bases lay between the germline ends. The CDR3 covers 15 residues. Germline-derived CDR1 and CDR2 are LNHDA and SQIVND (reference sequence). DNA for the CDR3: TGTGCCAGTAGTGCTACCGGCAGACCGGGGCAGCCCCAGCATTTT. It yields the protein CASSATGRPGQPQHF. Full variable domain (remainder filled in from reference TRBV19 and TRBJ1-5): DGGITQSPKYLFRKEGQNVTLSCEQNLNHDAMYWYRQDPGQGLRLIYYSQIVNDFQKGDIAEGYSVSREKKESFPLTVTSAQKNPTAFYLCASSATGRPGQPQHFGDGTRLSIL.

The rearrangement uses TRBV5-1 and TRBJ2-3; D unresolved. Trimming cost V 0 bases and J 5 bases, with 19 bases left between them. This CDR3 region has 17 residues. Per the germline V gene, CDR1 is SGHRS and CDR2 is YFSETQ. The CDR3 DNA reads as TGCGCCAGCAGCTTGGGGGATCCGTCAACTTTTGGAGATACGCAGTATTTT. It specifies CASSLGDPSTFGDTQYF.

The rearrangement joins TRBV6-5 to TRBJ2-5; 10 bases align to TRBD1. The J call may be mistaken, given a closer DNA end match to TRBJ2-7. Per the germline V gene, CDR1 is MNHEY and CDR2 is SVGAGI. The CDR3 is 14 amino acids. The CDR3 coding sequence is TGTGCCAGCAGTTATGGGACAGGGGACCCCGAGCAGTACTTC. It is translated as CASSYGTGDPEQYF.

The rearrangement joins TRBV5-6 to TRBJ1-1; D not certain. Germline V CDR1 and CDR2: SGHDT, YYEEEE. The CDR3 covers 12 residues. Trimming pared 0 bases from V and 7 bases from J, leaving 7 bases between. The CDR3 DNA follows: TGTGCCAGCAGCTTGGATTGGGGTGAAGCTTTCTTT. Protein product: CASSLDWGEAFF.

The V and J genes are TRBV7-6 and TRBJ2-5; TRBD2 aligns across 13 bases. The V and J ends lost 3 bases and 5 bases, in that order; junction bases with no gene match: 6. In germline, CDR1 is SGHVS, CDR2 FNYEAQ. The CDR3 is 16 amino acids. The CDR3 here is CASSFQGLAGRETQYF. The DNA for the CDR3 is TGTGCCAGCAGCTTCCAGGGACTAGCGGGAAGGGAGACCCAGTACTTC.

The V and J genes are TRBV7-3 and TRBJ2-1; 9 bases are shared with TRBD2. The CDR3 contains 15 residues. V dropped 5 bases and J dropped 5; count of bases not matched to a gene: 7. CDR1 is SGHTA and CDR2 is FQGTGA in the germline V gene. DNA for the CDR3: TGTGCCAGCAGCGCCACTAGCGGGCGGAACAATGAGCAGTTCTTC. Translation gives CASSATSGRNNEQFF.

The rearrangement links TRBV5-1 to TRBJ2-5; 7 bases align to TRBD2. Germline CDR1 SGHRS, CDR2 YFSETQ. This CDR3 is 14 amino acids long. J lost 2 bases, V lost 6 bases, and 7 bases had no gene match. The CDR3 region has the DNA TGCGCCAGCAACCCGGGAGGAGGACAAGAGACCCAGTACTTC. Its translation is CASNPGGGQETQYF.

V is TRBV28 and J is TRBJ2-7; no definite D call. Trimming took off 6 bases at V and 2 bases at J, with 5 bases between the two ends. CDR3 size: 11 residues. CDR1 is MDHEN, CDR2 SYDVKM, per germline. CDR3 coding DNA: TGTGCCAGCAGCCCTGCCTACGAGCAGTACTTC. Translation: CASSPAYEQYF. Filled out from reference TRBV28 and TRBJ2-7, the complete variable domain reads DVKVTQSSRYLVKRTGEKVFLECVQDMDHENMFWYRQDPGLGLRLIYFSYDVKMKEKGDIPEGYSVSREKKERFSLILESASTNQTSMYLCASSPAYEQYFGPGTRLTVT.

V is TRBV7-9 and J is TRBJ2-3; D is unresolved. CDR1 is SEHNR and CDR2 is FQNEAQ in the germline V gene (reference sequence). The CDR3 runs to 15 residues. V gave up 5 bases and J gave up 7 bases, with 19 bases separating them. The CDR3 is CASSTIGRPANTQYF. CDR3 coding DNA: TGTGCCAGCAGCACTATTGGGCGCCCGGCGAATACGCAGTATTTT.

The chain couples TRBV7-9 to TRBJ1-3; D gene unclear. Deletions cut 5 bases from V and 0 bases from J, with 17 bases between. The CDR3 consists of 17 residues. The germline CDR1 and CDR2 sequences are SEHNR and FQNEAQ (reference sequence). The CDR3 DNA reads TGTGCCAGCAGCCAGCGTATAGGCAGCGGCTCTGGAAACACCATATATTTT. It yields the protein CASSQRIGSGSGNTIYF.

V and J are TRBV18 and TRBJ2-2, with D possibly TRBD1 on 6 matching bases. The CDR3 has 14 amino acids. Trimming pared 8 bases from V and 0 bases from J, leaving 10 bases between. Germline CDR1 and CDR2: KGHSH and LQKENI. Here the CDR3 reads CASTDSTNTGELFF. CDR3 sequence (DNA): TGTGCCAGCACGGACAGCACGAACACCGGGGAGCTGTTTTTT.

This clone has a single count. This chain uses TRBV5-1 with TRBJ1-4; weak D call: TRBD1 (5 bases). Trimming shortened V by 3 bases and J by 2 bases, and 11 bases separated the two germline ends. From germline, CDR1 is SGHRS and CDR2 YFSETQ. This CDR3 spans 15 amino acids. CDR3 coding DNA: TGCGCCAGCAGCTACTCGACAGACACTAATGAAAAACTGTTTTTT. Residues: CASSYSTDTNEKLFF.

The chain combines TRBV6-1 with TRBJ1-1; D unresolved. This CDR3 spans 15 amino acids. With 3 bases removed from V and 0 bases from J, the gap between germline ends came to 11 bases. Germline V lookup: CDR1 MNHNS, CDR2 SASEGT. Written as DNA, the CDR3 is TGTGCCAGCAGTGACGGTGCGCTGTTGAACACTGAAGCTTTCTTT. This encodes CASSDGALLNTEAFF.

The V and J genes are TRBV5-4 and TRBJ1-2; 9 bases are shared with TRBD1. The CDR3 is 15 residues long. V gave up 4 bases and J gave up 1 base; unmatched junction bases: 5. Germline CDR1 reads SGHNT; CDR2 reads YYREEE (reference sequence). CDR3 sequence: CASSPWDRDNYGYTF. CDR3 nucleotide sequence: TGTGCCAGCAGCCCCTGGGACAGGGATAACTATGGCTACACCTTC.

Only one count was recorded for this clone. The rearrangement links TRBV10-3 to TRBJ2-1; 8 bases match TRBD1. This CDR3 region has 14 residues. Germline loops: CDR1 ENHRY, CDR2 SYGVKD. The V gene end was trimmed by 8 bases and the J gene end by 8 bases; junction bases not matched to a gene: 11. DNA for the CDR3: TGTGCCATCTCGCCGACAGGGGATGTGGATGAGCAGTTCTTC. Protein product: CAISPTGDVDEQFF.

This chain links TRBV28 with TRBJ2-1; 12 positions match TRBD2. CDR1 is MDHEN, CDR2 SYDVKM, per germline. V lost 6 bases, J lost 12 bases, and 6 bases stayed unmatched. CDR3 length equals 13 residues. The CDR3: CASRRLAGVLQFF. The CDR3 nucleotides read TGTGCCAGCAGGAGACTAGCGGGAGTTCTGCAGTTCTTC.

The chain carries TRBV25-1 and TRBJ1-1; D may be TRBD1 (5 bases). The germline gives CDR1 MGHDK, CDR2 SYGVNS. CDR3 size: 13 residues. Trimming took 3 bases from V and 0 from J, leaving 5 bases between them. In nucleotides, the CDR3 is TGTGCCAGCAGTGACAGGGTGAACACTGAAGCTTTCTTT. This gives the protein CASSDRVNTEAFF.

V usage is TRBV19 and J usage is TRBJ2-7; TRBD1 aligns across 9 bases. Trimming at V came to 5 bases and at J to 7 bases, leaving 9 bases not matched to a gene. Germline V CDR1 and CDR2: LNHDA, SQIVND (reference sequence). There are 14 residues in the CDR3. The CDR3 nucleotides are TGTGCCAGTAGTTTCGGGACAGGGTATGGGGAGCAGTACTTC. It translates to CASSFGTGYGEQYF.

The V gene is TRBV7-2, the J gene TRBJ2-2; 7 bases fit TRBD1. Germline CDR1 reads SGHTA; CDR2 reads FQGNSA. Trimming cost V 6 bases and J 6 bases; bases outside gene matches: 7. This CDR3 has 14 amino acids. This CDR3 is CASRPQGEPGELFF. The CDR3 DNA reads TGTGCCAGCAGACCCCAGGGGGAACCCGGGGAGCTGTTTTTT.

Here the CDR3 reads CASSFSSGKYEQYF. The CDR3, as DNA: TGTGCCAGCAGTTTCTCTAGCGGGAAGTACGAGCAGTACTTC. The rearrangement links TRBV28 to TRBJ2-7; 9 bases align to TRBD2. V shed 3 bases and J 4 bases; nucleotides not matched to a gene: 4. The CDR3 totals 14 residues. Germline lookup yields CDR1 MDHEN and CDR2 SYDVKM.